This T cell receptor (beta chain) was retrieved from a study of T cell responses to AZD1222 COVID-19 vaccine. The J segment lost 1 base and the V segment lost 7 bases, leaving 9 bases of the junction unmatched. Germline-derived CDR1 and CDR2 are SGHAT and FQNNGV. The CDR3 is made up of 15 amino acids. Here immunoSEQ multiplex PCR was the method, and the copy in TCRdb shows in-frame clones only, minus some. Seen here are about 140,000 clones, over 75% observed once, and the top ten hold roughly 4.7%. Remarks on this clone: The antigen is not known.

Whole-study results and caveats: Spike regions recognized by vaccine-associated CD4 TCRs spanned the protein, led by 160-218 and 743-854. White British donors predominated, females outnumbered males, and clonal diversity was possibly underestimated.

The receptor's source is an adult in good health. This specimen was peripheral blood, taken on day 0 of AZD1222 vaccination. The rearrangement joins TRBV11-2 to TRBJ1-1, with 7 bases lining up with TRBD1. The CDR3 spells CASNQQGHRNTEAFF. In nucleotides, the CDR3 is TGTGCCAGCAATCAACAGGGGCACCGGAACACTGAAGCTTTCTTT.